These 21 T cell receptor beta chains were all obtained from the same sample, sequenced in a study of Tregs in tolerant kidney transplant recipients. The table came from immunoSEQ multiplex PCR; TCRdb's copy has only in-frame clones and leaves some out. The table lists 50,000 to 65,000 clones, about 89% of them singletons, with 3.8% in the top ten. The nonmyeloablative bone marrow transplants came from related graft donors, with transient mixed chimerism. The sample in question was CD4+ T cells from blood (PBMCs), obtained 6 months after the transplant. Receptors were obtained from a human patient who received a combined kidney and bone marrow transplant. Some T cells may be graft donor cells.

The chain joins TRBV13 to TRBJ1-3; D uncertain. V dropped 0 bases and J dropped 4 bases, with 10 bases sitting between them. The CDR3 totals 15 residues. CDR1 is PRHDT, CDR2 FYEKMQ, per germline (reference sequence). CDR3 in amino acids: CASSLGPDSGNTIYF. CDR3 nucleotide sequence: TGTGCCAGCAGCTTAGGCCCAGACTCAGGAAACACCATATATTTT.

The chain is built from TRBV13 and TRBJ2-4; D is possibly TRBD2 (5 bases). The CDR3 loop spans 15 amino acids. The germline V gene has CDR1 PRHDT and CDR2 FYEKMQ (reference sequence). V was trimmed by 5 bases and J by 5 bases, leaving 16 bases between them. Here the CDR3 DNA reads TGTGCCAGCAGCCCCCGGGGTCTAAGGGAAAACATTCAGTACTTC. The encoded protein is CASSPRGLRENIQYF.

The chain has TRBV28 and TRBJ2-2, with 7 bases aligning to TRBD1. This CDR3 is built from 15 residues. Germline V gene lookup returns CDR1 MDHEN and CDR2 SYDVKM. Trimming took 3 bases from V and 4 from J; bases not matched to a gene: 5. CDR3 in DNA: TGTGCCAGCAGTTTCACGGACAGGATCACCGGGGAGCTGTTTTTT. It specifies CASSFTDRITGELFF.

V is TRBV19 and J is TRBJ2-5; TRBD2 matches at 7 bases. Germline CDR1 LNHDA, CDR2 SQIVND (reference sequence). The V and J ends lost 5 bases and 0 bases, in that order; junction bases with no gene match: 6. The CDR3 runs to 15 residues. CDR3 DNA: TGTGCCAGTAGTGGGCCTAGCGGCTACCAAGAGACCCAGTACTTC. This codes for CASSGPSGYQETQYF.

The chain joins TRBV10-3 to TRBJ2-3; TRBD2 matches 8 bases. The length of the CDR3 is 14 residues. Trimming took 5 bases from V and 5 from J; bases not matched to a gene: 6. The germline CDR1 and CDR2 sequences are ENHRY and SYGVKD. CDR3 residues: CAISPGREGDTQYF. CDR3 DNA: TGTGCCATCAGTCCGGGACGGGAGGGAGATACGCAGTATTTT.

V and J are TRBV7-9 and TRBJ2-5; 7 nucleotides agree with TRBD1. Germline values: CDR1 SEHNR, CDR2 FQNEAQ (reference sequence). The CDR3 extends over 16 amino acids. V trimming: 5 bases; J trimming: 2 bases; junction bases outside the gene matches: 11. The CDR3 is CASSPQGLFPQETQYF. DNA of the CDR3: TGTGCCAGCAGCCCACAGGGGTTATTCCCTCAAGAGACCCAGTACTTC.

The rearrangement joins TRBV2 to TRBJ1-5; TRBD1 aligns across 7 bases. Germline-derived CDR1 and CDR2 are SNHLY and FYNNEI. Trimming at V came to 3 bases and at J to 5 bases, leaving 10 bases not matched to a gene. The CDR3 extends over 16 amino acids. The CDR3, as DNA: TGTGCCAGCAGTGATCCACAGGGGAAAGTTCATCAGCCCCAGCATTTT. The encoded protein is CASSDPQGKVHQPQHF.

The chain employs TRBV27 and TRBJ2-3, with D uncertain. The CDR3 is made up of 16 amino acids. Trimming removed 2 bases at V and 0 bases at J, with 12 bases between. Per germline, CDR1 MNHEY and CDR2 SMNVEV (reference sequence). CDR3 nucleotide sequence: TGTGCCAGCAGTTTACGAGTGACTTGGAGCACAGATACGCAGTATTTT. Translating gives CASSLRVTWSTDTQYF.

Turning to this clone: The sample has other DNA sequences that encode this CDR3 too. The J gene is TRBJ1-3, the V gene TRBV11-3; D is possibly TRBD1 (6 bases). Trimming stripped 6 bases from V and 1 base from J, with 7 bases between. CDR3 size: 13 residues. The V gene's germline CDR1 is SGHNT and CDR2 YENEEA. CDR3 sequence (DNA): TGTGCCAGCAGTACAGGGTCTGGAAACACCATATATTTT. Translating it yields CASSTGSGNTIYF.

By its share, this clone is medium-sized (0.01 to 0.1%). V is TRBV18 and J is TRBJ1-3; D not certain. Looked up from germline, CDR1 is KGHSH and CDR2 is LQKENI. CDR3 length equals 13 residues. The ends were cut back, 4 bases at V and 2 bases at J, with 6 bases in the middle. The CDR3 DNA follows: TGTGCCAGCTCACGGGAGGCTGGAAACACCATATATTTT. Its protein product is CASSREAGNTIYF.

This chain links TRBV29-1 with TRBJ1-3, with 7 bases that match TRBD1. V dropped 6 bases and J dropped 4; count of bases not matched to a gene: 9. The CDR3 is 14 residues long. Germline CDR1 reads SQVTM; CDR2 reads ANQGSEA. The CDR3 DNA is TGCAGCGTAGAATACAGGGGCGGGGGAAACACCATATATTTT. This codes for CSVEYRGGGNTIYF. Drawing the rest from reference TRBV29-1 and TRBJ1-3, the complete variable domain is SAVISQKPSRDICQRGTSLTIQCQVDSQVTMMFWYRQQPGQSLTLIATANQGSEATYESGFVIDKFPISRPNLTFSTLTVSNMSPEDSSIYLCSVEYRGGGNTIYFGEGSWLTVV.

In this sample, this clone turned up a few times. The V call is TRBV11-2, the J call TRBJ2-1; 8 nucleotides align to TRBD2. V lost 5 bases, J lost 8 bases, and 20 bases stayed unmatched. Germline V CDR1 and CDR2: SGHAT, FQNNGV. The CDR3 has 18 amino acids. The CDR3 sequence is CASSLRGAGEAHKDEQFF. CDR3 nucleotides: TGTGCCAGCAGCCTCCGGGGAGCGGGGGAGGCACACAAGGATGAGCAGTTCTTC. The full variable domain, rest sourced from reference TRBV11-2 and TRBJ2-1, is EAGVAQSPRYKIIEKRQSVAFWCNPISGHATLYWYQQILGQGPKLLIQFQNNGVVDDSQLPKDRFSAERLKGVDSTLKIQPAKLEDSAVYLCASSLRGAGEAHKDEQFFGPGTRLTVL.

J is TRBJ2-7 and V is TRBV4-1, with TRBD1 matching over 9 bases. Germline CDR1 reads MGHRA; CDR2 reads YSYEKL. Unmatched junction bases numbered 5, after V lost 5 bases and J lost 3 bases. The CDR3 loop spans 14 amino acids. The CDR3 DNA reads TGCGCCAGCAGCGTCCGGGACAGGGACTACGAGCAGTACTTC. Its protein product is CASSVRDRDYEQYF.

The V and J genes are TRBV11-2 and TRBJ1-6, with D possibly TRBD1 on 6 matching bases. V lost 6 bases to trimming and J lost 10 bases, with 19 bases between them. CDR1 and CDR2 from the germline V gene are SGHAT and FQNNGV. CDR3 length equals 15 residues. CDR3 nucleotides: TGTGCCAGCAGATTGAACTTCCCCAGGGGATCACCCCTCCACTTT. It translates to CASRLNFPRGSPLHF.

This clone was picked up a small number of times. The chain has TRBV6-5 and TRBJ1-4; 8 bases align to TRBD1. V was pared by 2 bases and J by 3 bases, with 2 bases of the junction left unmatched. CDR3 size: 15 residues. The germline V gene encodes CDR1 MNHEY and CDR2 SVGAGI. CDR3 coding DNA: TGTGCCAGCAGTTACGAGACAGGGGCTAATGAAAAACTGTTTTTT. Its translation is CASSYETGANEKLFF.

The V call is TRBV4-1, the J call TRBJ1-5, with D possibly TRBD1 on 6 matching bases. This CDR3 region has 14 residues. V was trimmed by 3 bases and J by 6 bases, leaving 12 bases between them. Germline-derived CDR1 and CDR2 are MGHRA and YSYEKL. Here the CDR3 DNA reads TGCGCCAGCAGCCAGATGGCAGGGGTTCAGCCCCAGCATTTT. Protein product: CASSQMAGVQPQHF.

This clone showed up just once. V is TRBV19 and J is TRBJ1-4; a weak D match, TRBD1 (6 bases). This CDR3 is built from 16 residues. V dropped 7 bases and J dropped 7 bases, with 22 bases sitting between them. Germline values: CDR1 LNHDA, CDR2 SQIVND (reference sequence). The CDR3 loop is CASTLLGGGLGEKLFF. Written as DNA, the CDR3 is TGTGCCAGTACCCTCTTGGGAGGGGGTCTAGGTGAAAAACTGTTTTTT.

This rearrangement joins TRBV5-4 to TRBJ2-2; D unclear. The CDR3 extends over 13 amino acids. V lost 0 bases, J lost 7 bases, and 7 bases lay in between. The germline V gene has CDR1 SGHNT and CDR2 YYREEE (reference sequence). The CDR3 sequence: CASSLENYGELFF. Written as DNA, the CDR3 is TGTGCCAGCAGCTTGGAGAACTACGGGGAGCTGTTTTTT.

CDR3 bases: TGTGCCAGCAGCCCCCGTTCGCGACAAGAGACCCAGTACTTC. This encodes CASSPRSRQETQYF. The chain has TRBV11-2 and TRBJ2-5; D ambiguous. The length of the CDR3 is 14 residues. Between the trimmed V and J ends, which lost 5 bases and 2 bases, there was a span of 12 bases. The germline V gene has CDR1 SGHAT and CDR2 FQNNGV.

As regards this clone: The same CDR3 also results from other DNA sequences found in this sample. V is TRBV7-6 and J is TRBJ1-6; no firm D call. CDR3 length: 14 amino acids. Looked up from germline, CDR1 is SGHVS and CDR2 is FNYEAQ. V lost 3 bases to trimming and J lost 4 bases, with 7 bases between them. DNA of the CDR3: TGTGCCAGCAGCTTGGAGGGTTATAATTCACCCCTCCACTTT. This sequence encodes CASSLEGYNSPLHF.

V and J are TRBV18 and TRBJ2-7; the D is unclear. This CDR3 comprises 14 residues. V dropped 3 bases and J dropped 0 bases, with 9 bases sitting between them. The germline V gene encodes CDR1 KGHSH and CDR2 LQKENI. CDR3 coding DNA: TGTGCCAGCTCACCCAGACATAACTCCTACGAGCAGTACTTC. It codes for CASSPRHNSYEQYF.